This T cell receptor beta chain is drawn from a study of blood T cell repertoires in COVID-19 (dated by TCRdb to 2018 to 2021). The study in broad terms: Collaborator samples came from the United States, Italy and Spain and covered acute and convalescent phases of COVID-19. The prospective study material was composed of cDNA or gDNA derived from T cells, B-cell-depleted T cells, or PBMCs. HLA class I and class II types, where available, came from metadata supplied by the sample provider rather than from assay-based typing. The repertoires were released in a freely available public database meant as a resource for research on the immune response to SARS-CoV-2. The dataset comprised deeply sampled blood TCRbeta repertoires from subjects exposed to, actively infected with, or recovered from COVID-19. Sample metadata almost always included a de-identified subject ID, COVID-19 status, age in years and sex. The samples were drawn from the first 160 participants of the ongoing ImmuneRACE study and from over a thousand subjects provided by 6 global collaborators. The paper's findings and limits, for the study overall: How much clinical and demographic metadata was included differed by source and by participant, and the metadata was provided uncurated.

In Seattle, one collaborating source enrolled patients while the infection was active and tracked those patients longitudinally over the course of disease. Collaborating institutions collected whole blood in K2EDTA tubes following their own protocols. For TCRbeta analysis, collaborator samples were shipped as frozen whole blood, as isolated PBMCs, or as DNA extracted from either sample type. Notes on this clone: Its antigen remains unidentified. Base qualities were left out, and no much larger clone turns up one base away.

TCRbeta CDR3 regions were amplified from genomic DNA using the immunoSEQ Assay, a bias-controlled multiplex PCR. Per the original workflow: The number of nucleated cells in each sample was estimated by amplification of reference gene primers within the assay. To quantify the absolute abundance of each unique TCRbeta CDR3 rearrangement, sequence reads were collapsed and filtered. For each sample, productive Simpson clonality was calculated by taking the square root of Simpson's diversity index across productive rearrangements. TCRdb took over this immuneACCESS table, retaining in-frame rearrangements with V and J assigned. Such tables are incomplete; in checked studies, under half of the missing clones stem from an unresolved V gene, and the remainder is unexplained. V, J and clone size are taken as reported in that table, and D and trimming were inferred from the DNA itself. The sample contains about 120,000 clones, nearly 90% of them found a single time. The ten top clones hold under 4.5% of the sample.

The junction shows trimming of 1 base on V and 6 bases on J, and the gene matches do not reach 0 bases of it. Measured from the cysteine to the phenylalanine, the CDR3 is 14 residues long. Of the read, only the CDR3 DNA is kept; its 42 bases are in frame from base 1. As encoded in the germline V gene, CDR1 is LGHNA while CDR2 is YNFKEQ. The V and J segments used are TRBV4-2 and TRBJ1-6; a stretch of 7 junction bases matches TRBD1. Sequencing input: peripheral blood. This TCR was sampled from a woman aged 55 to 70 with COVID-19, enrolled during active disease. The sequenced DNA is TGTGCCAGCAGCCAAGGACAGGGTAATTCACCCCTCCACTTT. This codes for CASSQGQGNSPLHF.